Below, 5 T cell receptor beta chains from the same sample are listed, as sequenced in a study of T cell repertoires in cytomegalovirus infection. Each CDR3 protein is one row after TCRdb ran MiXCR on the reads. The sample holds under 200,000 distinct CDR3 sequences, about 15% seen once. Sequenced: CD8+ T cells from PBMCs. The receptors come from a human donor in good health (CMV status not recorded). Some clones in this sample may be carry-over from other donors' samples.

This clonotype was observed a single time. This clone may be a read error of a much larger clone one base away. This sequence joins TRBV7-2 and TRBJ2-1, with 10 bases matching TRBD2. The CDR3 is 16 amino acids. CDR1 is SGHTA and CDR2 is FQGNSA in the germline V gene. CDR3 sequence reads: CAISLTPWASGSEQFF. The CDR3 DNA sequence: TGTGCCATCAGCTTAACCCCCTGGGCTAGCGGGAGTGAGCAGTTCTTC.

This chain joins TRBV28 and TRBJ2-5; 7 nucleotides match TRBD1. Germline V gene data show CDR1 as MDHEN and CDR2 as SYDVKM. The trim removed 5 bases at V and 1 base at J, leaving 7 bases unmatched. The CDR3 extends over 15 amino acids. The CDR3 nucleotides read TGTGCCAGCAGTCCCCTGACAGGGAGCCAAGAGACCCAGTACTTC. Translation: CASSPLTGSQETQYF.

This clonotype was detected only a few times. V usage is TRBV14 and J usage is TRBJ1-2, with D maybe TRBD1 (5 bases). Germline assignment: CDR1 SGHDN and CDR2 FVKESK. The CDR3 is made up of 14 amino acids. V gave up 4 bases and J gave up 8 bases, with 17 bases separating them. The CDR3 here is CASSPSTAVLGYTF. CDR3 in DNA: TGTGCCAGCAGCCCGTCGACAGCCGTCTTGGGCTACACCTTC.

The table lists this clonotype with a few counts. The chain links TRBV7-3 to TRBJ2-7, with TRBD2 matching over 9 bases. The CDR3 has 15 amino acids. J gave up 3 bases and V 1 base, and 4 bases lay outside the gene matches. The V gene's germline CDR1 is SGHTA and CDR2 FQGTGA. For the CDR3, the DNA is TGTGCCAGCAGCTTAAGTACTAGCGGGTACTACGAGCAGTACTTC. As protein: CASSLSTSGYYEQYF. The full variable domain, completed using reference TRBV7-3 and TRBJ2-7, is GAGVSQTPSNKVTEKGKYVELRCDPISGHTALYWYRQSLGQGPEFLIYFQGTGAADDSGLPNDRFFAVRPEGSVSTLKIQRTERGDSAVYLCASSLSTSGYYEQYFGPGTRLTVT.

The rearrangement uses TRBV28 and TRBJ2-2, with D perhaps TRBD1 (6 bases). The germline CDR1 and CDR2 sequences are MDHEN and SYDVKM. There are 15 residues in the CDR3. The V gene lost 7 bases and the J gene lost 6 bases, with 18 bases spanning the gap. As DNA, the CDR3 is TGTGCCAGCAATCCGAACCGACAGGCCCCCGGGGAGCTGTTTTTT. Its protein product is CASNPNRQAPGELFF. Combining the CDR3 with reference TRBV28 and TRBJ2-2 gives the whole variable domain DVKVTQSSRYLVKRTGEKVFLECVQDMDHENMFWYRQDPGLGLRLIYFSYDVKMKEKGDIPEGYSVSREKKERFSLILESASTNQTSMYLCASNPNRQAPGELFFGEGSRLTVL.